The 16 T cell receptor beta chains listed next were all sequenced from one sample in a study of blood T cell repertoires in COVID-19. Profiling relied on immunoSEQ multiplex PCR, and the TCRdb table lists in-frame clones only, not all of them. The top ten hold 5.5% of the sample, which has over 95,000 clones, about 85% seen once. The material sequenced was peripheral blood. These TCRs come from a woman aged 55-69 years with COVID-19, enrolled during active disease.

This sequence joins TRBV7-6 and TRBJ1-1; 7 bases are a match to TRBD1. Looked up from germline, CDR1 is SGHVS and CDR2 is FNYEAQ. J lost 7 bases, V lost 0 bases, and 8 bases had no gene match. The CDR3 runs 15 residues. The CDR3 region has the DNA TGTGCCAGCAGCTTAGCTACAGGGGAGCTTCTTGAAGCTTTCTTT. This translates into CASSLATGELLEAFF.

The chain employs TRBV19 and TRBJ1-1, with 8 bases fitting TRBD1. Germline CDR1 LNHDA, CDR2 SQIVND (reference sequence). The CDR3 spans 15 residues. V gave up 5 bases and J gave up 4 bases; unmatched junction bases: 9. CDR3 nucleotide sequence: TGTGCCAGTAGTCCCCGGACAGGGAGTATCACTGAAGCTTTCTTT. The encoded protein is CASSPRTGSITEAFF.

The V gene is TRBV7-6, the J gene TRBJ2-3, with D possibly being TRBD2 (5 bases). The V gene's germline CDR1 is SGHVS and CDR2 FNYEAQ. V gave up 3 bases and J gave up 4 bases, with 11 bases separating them. The CDR3 loop spans 14 amino acids. CDR3 coding DNA: TGTGCCAGCAGCTTTTCTTCCGGGGCAGATACGCAGTATTTT. This sequence encodes CASSFSSGADTQYF.

The chain links TRBV21-1 to TRBJ1-2; the DNA was not used to check the table's D call, TRBD1. TRBV21-1 is annotated as a pseudogene. This CDR3 has 14 residues. The CDR3 spells CASSNRTGDYGYTF. The CDR3 DNA reads TGTGCCAGCAGCAACCGGACAGGGGACTATGGCTACACCTTC.

The V call is TRBV7-6, the J call TRBJ1-1; D ambiguous. CDR1 and CDR2 from the germline V gene are SGHVS and FNYEAQ. The CDR3 runs 14 residues. V shed 5 bases and J shed 2 bases, with 12 bases lying between them. The CDR3 loop reads CASSETPANTEAFF. The CDR3 region has the DNA TGTGCCAGCAGCGAGACTCCGGCTAACACTGAAGCTTTCTTT. The full variable domain, its missing parts supplied by reference TRBV7-6 and TRBJ1-1, is GAGVSQSPRYKVTKRGQDVALRCDPISGHVSLYWYRQALGQGPEFLTYFNYEAQQDKSGLPNDRFSAERPEGSISTLTIQRTEQRDSAMYRCASSETPANTEAFFGQGTRLTVV.

The chain recombines TRBV4-3 with TRBJ1-2, with 8 bases lining up with TRBD1. The CDR3 contains 14 residues. Germline CDR1 is LGHNA and CDR2 is YSLEER. The V gene end was trimmed by 3 bases and the J gene end by 6 bases; junction bases not matched to a gene: 6. In DNA form, the CDR3 reads TGCGCCAGCAGCCAGGCAGGGGGCGGTAATGGCTACACCTTC. Translation gives CASSQAGGGNGYTF.

The J gene is TRBJ1-1, the V gene TRBV2; D remains unclear. V lost 8 bases and J 8 bases, leaving 6 bases between the germline ends. The CDR3 covers 9 residues. Germline V gene data show CDR1 as SNHLY and CDR2 as FYNNEI. CDR3 sequence: CASGPEAFF. The CDR3 coding sequence is TGTGCCAGCGGGCCAGAAGCTTTCTTT.

This clone showed up just once. The CDR3 region has the DNA TGCGCCAGCAGCTCCTCTCCGGGGGGCGAGGGCTATGGCTACACCTTC. Protein sequence: CASSSSPGGEGYGYTF. The chain employs TRBV5-1 and TRBJ1-2, with D perhaps TRBD1 (6 bases). There are 16 residues in the CDR3. From germline, CDR1 is SGHRS and CDR2 YFSETQ. Trimming left V 3 bases short and J 4 bases short, with 19 bases between. Drawing the rest from reference TRBV5-1 and TRBJ1-2, the complete variable domain is KAGVTQTPRYLIKTRGQQVTLSCSPISGHRSVSWYQQTPGQGLQFLFEYFSETQRNKGNFPGRFSGRQFSNSRSEMNVSTLELGDSALYLCASSSSPGGEGYGYTFGSGTRLTVV.

This chain joins TRBV9 and TRBJ2-3; D perhaps matches TRBD1 (6 bases). The CDR3 is 13 amino acids. V was pared by 0 bases and J by 7 bases, with 9 bases between. Germline CDR1 SGDLS, CDR2 YYNGEE. CDR3 sequence: CASSVVGGNTQYF. The DNA for the CDR3 is TGTGCCAGCAGCGTAGTAGGGGGAAATACGCAGTATTTT.

This clone appeared a single time. The same CDR3 arises from other DNA sequences in this sample as well. The genes are TRBV19 and TRBJ1-3; 9 nucleotides match TRBD1. The V gene's germline CDR1 is LNHDA and CDR2 SQIVND (reference sequence). This CDR3 is built from 14 residues. Trimming took 9 bases from V and 0 from J; bases not matched to a gene: 3. CDR3 sequence (DNA): TGTGCCAGCCGGGGACAGGGCTCTGGAAACACCATATATTTT. Protein sequence: CASRGQGSGNTIYF.

The chain uses TRBV4-1 and TRBJ1-2; tentatively, D is TRBD1 (6 bases). Germline CDR1 MGHRA, CDR2 YSYEKL. This CDR3 contains 13 residues. The V gene lost 4 bases and the J gene lost 5 bases, with 11 bases spanning the gap. CDR3 coding DNA: TGCGCCAGCAGCCGGACAGAAACTTATGGCTACACCTTC. Amino acid sequence: CASSRTETYGYTF.

The chain recombines TRBV3-1 (or the pseudogene TRBV3-2) with TRBJ2-3; the match to TRBD2 covers 9 bases. Trimming cost V 7 bases and J 2 bases; bases outside gene matches: 19. CDR1 is LGHDT, CDR2 YNNKEL, per germline (reference sequence). The CDR3 has 19 residues. As DNA, the CDR3 is TGTGCCAGCAACATGCGGTCTAGCCTTAGCGGGGGTCTCACAGATACGCAGTATTTT. Translation gives CASNMRSSLSGGLTDTQYF.

The chain employs TRBV2 and TRBJ1-3, with a possible D match to TRBD1 (5 bases). This CDR3 has 16 residues. CDR1 SNHLY and CDR2 FYNNEI come from the germline V gene. V lost 10 bases, J lost 2 bases, and 21 bases lay in between. CDR3 sequence (DNA): TGTGCCAATACACCGACAGCACCTACCGCTGGAAACACCATATATTTT. Its translation is CANTPTAPTAGNTIYF.

The V and J genes are TRBV11-2 and TRBJ1-6, with no clear D. V was cut by 4 bases and J by 7 bases, with 8 bases left in between. The CDR3 is 13 amino acids. Germline assignment: CDR1 SGHAT and CDR2 FQNNGV. CDR3 protein: CASSSTRNSPLHF. In nucleotides, the CDR3 is TGTGCCAGCAGCTCTACCCGCAATTCACCCCTCCACTTT.

V usage is TRBV30 and J usage is TRBJ2-6; possibly TRBD1 for D (5 bases). With 6 bases removed from V and 0 bases from J, the gap between germline ends came to 18 bases. Germline CDR1 GTSNPN, CDR2 SVGIG (reference sequence). The CDR3 covers 17 residues. This chain's CDR3 is CACSFRGATSGANVLTF. The DNA of the CDR3 is TGTGCCTGCTCCTTCCGTGGGGCCACCTCTGGGGCCAACGTCCTGACTTTC.

The chain recombines TRBV7-3 with TRBJ2-7; D may be TRBD2 (5 bases). The CDR3 length is 16 residues. Trimming took off 1 base at V and 2 bases at J, with 15 bases between the two ends. Germline V CDR1 and CDR2: SGHTA, FQGTGA. The CDR3 DNA follows: TGTGCCAGCAGCTTAAGGGCAGGAGGAAATGCCTACGAGCAGTACTTC. Protein sequence: CASSLRAGGNAYEQYF.